The 13 T cell receptor beta chains listed next were all sequenced from one sample in a study of beta chain features in type 1 diabetes. All of the isolated RNA was reverse transcribed, so expressed TCRB transcripts were sequenced. Sequencing was performed with immunoSEQ multiplex PCR; in TCRdb, only in-frame clones are kept and a portion is missing. The table includes around 300,000 clones, under 8.5% detected once. Input material: central memory CD4+ T cells from blood. The receptors were gathered from a woman aged 18-35 years in good health.

In this sample, this clone turned up a few times. The V call is TRBV7-9, the J call TRBJ1-3, with D unclear. The CDR3 has 14 residues. Trimming cost V 0 bases and J 2 bases, with 5 bases left between them. The germline V gene has CDR1 SEHNR and CDR2 FQNEAQ (reference sequence). The CDR3 spells CASSLAEAGNTIYF. In nucleotides, the CDR3 is TGTGCCAGCAGCTTAGCAGAGGCTGGAAACACCATATATTTT.

The chain is built from TRBV9 and TRBJ2-3; D may match TRBD1 or TRBD2 (6 bases each). V lost 0 bases and J lost 7, with 9 bases in between. The CDR3 extends over 13 amino acids. CDR1 and CDR2 (germline): SGDLS, YYNGEE. CDR3 region: CASSVDRGHTQYF. As DNA, the CDR3 is TGTGCCAGCAGCGTAGATCGGGGGCATACGCAGTATTTT. Supplemented by reference TRBV9 and TRBJ2-3, the full variable domain reads DSGVTQTPKHLITATGQRVTLRCSPRSGDLSVYWYQQSLDQGLQFLIQYYNGEERAKGNILERFSAQQFPDLHSELNLSSLELGDSALYFCASSVDRGHTQYFGPGTRLTVL.

This clone showed up many times. This chain joins TRBV5-1 and TRBJ2-3, with D uncertain. V was cut by 0 bases and J by 1 base, with 12 bases left in between. This CDR3 is 16 amino acids long. Germline V CDR1 and CDR2: SGHRS, YFSETQ. CDR3 sequence reads: CASSLGDTVGTDTQYF. In DNA, the CDR3 is TGCGCCAGCAGCTTGGGAGACACTGTTGGCACAGATACGCAGTATTTT.

CDR3 sequence: CASSPRQFQETQYF. The CDR3 nucleotides read TGTGCCAGCAGCCCCCGACAGTTCCAAGAGACCCAGTACTTC. The chain is built from TRBV7-2 and TRBJ2-5, with D perhaps TRBD1 (5 bases). Per germline, CDR1 SGHTA and CDR2 FQGNSA. CDR3 length: 14 amino acids. The V end lost 5 bases, the J end lost 1 base, and 11 bases lay between the germline ends.

This rearrangement joins TRBV6-6 to TRBJ2-2; 7 nucleotides match TRBD1. Germline loops: CDR1 MNHNY, CDR2 SVGAGI (reference sequence). V gave up 5 bases and J gave up 2 bases; unmatched junction bases: 8. This CDR3 region has 16 residues. CDR3: CASSARTGDNTGELFF. For the CDR3, the DNA is TGTGCCAGCAGTGCCAGGACAGGTGATAACACCGGGGAGCTGTTTTTT.

This clone was detected a few times. The chain couples TRBV27 to TRBJ2-2; D is unclear. Trimming shortened V by 1 base and J by 4 bases, and 4 bases separated the two germline ends. The CDR3 spans 13 residues. The germline V gene has CDR1 MNHEY and CDR2 SMNVEV (reference sequence). For the CDR3, the DNA is TGTGCCAGCAGTTTATTCGTCACCGGGGAGCTGTTTTTT. Its translation is CASSLFVTGELFF.

This clone has ten or more counts. The identical CDR3 is also encoded by other nucleotide sequences in the sample. J is TRBJ2-5 and V is TRBV7-6; no definite D call. This CDR3 contains 11 residues. V dropped 0 bases and J dropped 4 bases, with 0 bases sitting between them. CDR1 SGHVS and CDR2 FNYEAQ come from the germline V gene. The CDR3 coding sequence is TGTGCCAGCAGCTTAGCAGAGACCCAGTACTTC. Translating gives CASSLAETQYF.

The rearrangement uses TRBV7-6 and TRBJ1-6; a possible D gene is TRBD1 (6 bases). The germline CDR1 and CDR2 sequences are SGHVS and FNYEAQ. The CDR3 covers 14 residues. The V and J ends lost 6 bases and 6 bases respectively, with 12 bases between them. CDR3 DNA sequence: TGTGCCAGCAGGGAAACAGGGCCTAATTCACCCCTCCACTTT. Protein product: CASRETGPNSPLHF.

The chain joins TRBV5-1 to TRBJ1-6, with D possibly TRBD1 on 5 matching bases. The CDR3 spans 18 residues. V was shortened by 4 bases and J by 2 bases, with 19 bases between the two germline ends. Looked up from germline, CDR1 is SGHRS and CDR2 is YFSETQ. The CDR3 nucleotides are TGCGCCAGCAGCATGGATAGACAGTACGCGACCTATAATTCACCCCTCCACTTT. Its protein product is CASSMDRQYATYNSPLHF.

This clone occurred a few times. V and J are TRBV5-4 and TRBJ1-5; TRBD1 matches 7 bases. This CDR3 comprises 14 residues. Germline V CDR1 and CDR2: SGHNT, YYREEE (reference sequence). V lost 4 bases and J lost 3; bases outside the gene matches: 4. CDR3 residues: CASSLQGINQPQHF. The CDR3 DNA reads as TGTGCCAGCAGCCTACAGGGGATCAATCAGCCCCAGCATTTT.

This clone appeared many times. The chain combines TRBV19 with TRBJ2-7; maybe TRBD1 (6 bases). Trimming removed 6 bases from V and 2 bases from J, with 14 bases in between. CDR1 and CDR2 (germline): LNHDA, SQIVND (reference sequence). This CDR3 is built from 14 residues. The CDR3 is CASSRAGVAYEQYV. As DNA, the CDR3 is TGTGCCAGTAGCCGCGCAGGGGTGGCCTACGAGCAGTACGTC.

DNA of the CDR3: TGTGCCAGCAGCGACAACAGCAGGGGGCAACAGCCCCAGCATTTT. Translation: CASSDNSRGQQPQHF. V usage is TRBV7-2 and J usage is TRBJ1-5, with 8 bases that match TRBD1. J gave up 7 bases and V 5 bases, and 10 bases lay outside the gene matches. Germline loops: CDR1 SGHTA, CDR2 FQGNSA. This CDR3 region has 15 residues. Using reference TRBV7-2 and TRBJ1-5 for the parts outside the CDR3, the full variable domain is GAGVSQSPSNKVTEKGKDVELRCDPISGHTALYWYRQSLGQGLEFLIYFQGNSAPDKSGLPSDRFSAERTGGSVSTLTIQRTQQEDSAVYLCASSDNSRGQQPQHFGDGTRLSIL.

V is TRBV9 and J is TRBJ2-5, with 8 positions matching TRBD2. Germline V gene lookup returns CDR1 SGDLS and CDR2 YYNGEE. This CDR3 has 16 residues. The trim removed 0 bases at V and 4 bases at J, leaving 8 bases unmatched. The CDR3 protein is CASSVVPGAGGETQYF. CDR3 bases: TGTGCCAGCAGCGTAGTACCTGGTGCGGGAGGAGAGACCCAGTACTTC.